The sequence of this T cell receptor beta chain was determined in a study of cytomegalovirus exposure and HLA in healthy donors. Study conclusions and caveats: TCR beta V segments were, for the most part, productive about 87% or about 30% of the time in an earlier analysis.

PCR employed 60 Vbeta and 13 Jbeta primers. Profiled with immunoSEQ multiplex PCR; TCRdb holds only in-frame clones, not every one. The sample records fewer than 250,000 clones, around 77% being singletons. This clone was detected only a few times. Its matching antigen is unknown. The trim removed 5 bases at V and 6 bases at J, leaving 3 bases unmatched. There are 13 residues in the CDR3. Germline CDR1 and CDR2: SGDLS and YYNGEE. This chain connects TRBV9 to TRBJ1-1, with 11 nucleotides matching TRBD1. Sequencing was done on a sample of PBMCs. This TCR derives from a woman younger than 35 in good health and CMV-seronegative. In nucleotides, the CDR3 is TGTGCCAGCAGAGGACAGGGGGCCCCTGAAGCTTTCTTT. Translation gives CASRGQGAPEAFF.